Listed below are T cell receptor beta chains from one sample, sequenced in a study of metastatic and nonmetastatic thyroid tumors. MiXCR re-clonotyped the PCR reads for TCRdb. Altogether tens of thousands of clones are present, about 21% being singletons, with the ten largest covering about 22%. The sequencing input was blood. The receptors derive from a female donor with papillary thyroid cancer or a benign thyroid nodule (not recorded which). Some clones in this sample may be carry-over from other donors' samples. The CDR3 runs from the conserved cysteine through the conserved F or W. A D gene is named only where the DNA matches it firmly. The size of a clone is reported for some rows only, either as once, few or many, or as a class for expanded clones.

d_call: TRBD1; v_call: TRBV6-1; clone_size: few; j_call: TRBJ2-7; cdr3_aa: CASIRGTGSTYEQYF; cdr3_nt: TGTGCCAGCATCAGGGGGACGGGTTCAACCTACGAGCAGTACTTC
d_call: -; v_call: TRBV5-1; clone_size: many; j_call: TRBJ2-2; cdr3_aa: CASSSFGNTGELFF; cdr3_nt: TGCGCCAGCAGCTCTTTCGGGAACACCGGGGAGCTGTTTTTT
d_call: TRBD2; v_call: TRBV5-5; clone_size: many; j_call: TRBJ2-3; cdr3_aa: CASSHPGLGTDTQYF; cdr3_nt: TGTGCCAGCAGCCATCCGGGACTAGGCACAGATACGCAGTATTTT
d_call: -; v_call: TRBV27; clone_size: few; j_call: TRBJ2-1; cdr3_aa: CASSGDGSYNEQFF; cdr3_nt: TGTGCCAGCAGTGGCGATGGGTCGTACAATGAGCAGTTCTTC
d_call: -; v_call: TRBV27; clone_size: many; j_call: TRBJ1-1; cdr3_aa: CASSLFPNTEAFF; cdr3_nt: TGTGCCAGCAGTTTATTTCCAAACACTGAAGCTTTCTTT
d_call: -; v_call: TRBV27; clone_size: many; j_call: TRBJ1-1; cdr3_aa: CASSLSASTEAFF; cdr3_nt: TGTGCCAGCAGTTTATCGGCATCCACTGAAGCTTTCTTT
d_call: TRBD2; v_call: TRBV3-1; clone_size: many; j_call: TRBJ2-5; cdr3_aa: CASSQHTSGGWETQYF; cdr3_nt: TGTGCCAGCAGCCAGCACACTAGCGGGGGGTGGGAGACCCAGTACTTC
d_call: -; v_call: TRBV5-6; clone_size: many; j_call: TRBJ2-1; cdr3_aa: CASSPLKLDSLYNEQFF; cdr3_nt: TGTGCCAGCAGCCCATTGAAACTGGACAGTCTCTACAATGAGCAGTTCTTC
d_call: -; v_call: TRBV6-5; clone_size: few; j_call: TRBJ1-1; cdr3_aa: CASSYEGRFMNTEAFF; cdr3_nt: TGTGCCAGCAGTTACGAGGGCAGGTTCATGAACACTGAAGCTTTCTTT
d_call: TRBD1; v_call: TRBV20-1; clone_size: -; j_call: TRBJ1-6; cdr3_aa: CSARASGTGTNSPLHF; cdr3_nt: TGCAGTGCTAGAGCCTCCGGGACAGGGACGAATTCACCCCTCCACTTT
d_call: -; v_call: TRBV30; clone_size: -; j_call: TRBJ2-3; cdr3_aa: CAWSPPVGSTDTQYF; cdr3_nt: TGTGCCTGGAGCCCCCCCGTAGGGAGCACAGATACGCAGTATTTT
d_call: TRBD2; v_call: TRBV20-1; clone_size: many; j_call: TRBJ2-5; cdr3_aa: CSASGGGAQETQYF; cdr3_nt: TGCAGTGCTAGTGGCGGGGGGGCCCAAGAGACCCAGTACTTC
d_call: TRBD1; v_call: TRBV6-1; clone_size: few; j_call: TRBJ2-7; cdr3_aa: CASPPDRVPYEQYF; cdr3_nt: TGTGCCAGCCCCCCGGACAGGGTGCCCTACGAGCAGTACTTC
d_call: -; v_call: TRBV6-5; clone_size: -; j_call: TRBJ2-2; cdr3_aa: CASSYEGGVFTGELFF; cdr3_nt: TGTGCCAGCAGTTACGAGGGGGGCGTGTTCACCGGGGAGCTGTTTTTT
d_call: -; v_call: TRBV5-6; clone_size: -; j_call: TRBJ2-7; cdr3_aa: CASSPGGSFYEQYF; cdr3_nt: TGTGCCAGCAGCCCCGGCGGTTCCTTCTACGAGCAGTACTTC
d_call: TRBD2; v_call: TRBV20-1; clone_size: many; j_call: TRBJ2-3; cdr3_aa: CSARRLLANSDTQYF; cdr3_nt: TGCAGTGCTAGAAGGCTACTAGCGAATTCAGATACGCAGTATTTT
d_call: -; v_call: TRBV20-1; clone_size: many; j_call: TRBJ2-1; cdr3_aa: CSARDPTSNEQFF; cdr3_nt: TGCAGTGCTAGAGATCCCACTTCGAATGAGCAGTTCTTC
d_call: -; v_call: TRBV20-1; clone_size: many; j_call: TRBJ1-1; cdr3_aa: CSARAAGPGGAFF; cdr3_nt: TGCAGTGCTAGAGCCGCAGGGCCGGGAGGAGCTTTCTTT
d_call: TRBD1; v_call: TRBV20-1; clone_size: many; j_call: TRBJ2-3; cdr3_aa: CSATLGQGARDTQYF; cdr3_nt: TGCAGTGCTACCCTAGGACAGGGGGCTCGTGATACGCAGTATTTT
d_call: -; v_call: TRBV18; clone_size: many; j_call: TRBJ1-2; cdr3_aa: CASSQGASGYTF; cdr3_nt: TGTGCCAGCTCACAAGGGGCATCTGGCTACACCTTC
d_call: -; v_call: TRBV13; clone_size: many; j_call: TRBJ2-1; cdr3_aa: CASSKDPALFLKKYNEQFF; cdr3_nt: TGTGCCAGCAGCAAGGACCCGGCACTATTTCTTAAAAAATACAATGAGCAGTTCTTC
d_call: -; v_call: TRBV7-3; clone_size: medium-sized; j_call: TRBJ2-7; cdr3_aa: CASSRSTYEQYF; cdr3_nt: TGTGCCAGCAGCCGCTCCACCTACGAGCAGTACTTC
d_call: -; v_call: TRBV4-1; clone_size: many; j_call: TRBJ1-2; cdr3_aa: CASSPGGGTEGYTF; cdr3_nt: TGCGCCAGCAGCCCCGGGGGGGGGACGGAAGGCTACACCTTC
d_call: -; v_call: TRBV7-2; clone_size: many; j_call: TRBJ2-5; cdr3_aa: CASSLGVAAGETQYF; cdr3_nt: TGTGCCAGCAGCTTAGGAGTGGCGGCGGGAGAGACCCAGTACTTC
d_call: -; v_call: TRBV18; clone_size: many; j_call: TRBJ2-3; cdr3_aa: CASSPPTSPTTDTQYF; cdr3_nt: TGTGCCAGCTCACCACCGACTAGTCCCACCACAGATACGCAGTATTTT
d_call: TRBD2; v_call: TRBV20-1; clone_size: -; j_call: TRBJ2-7; cdr3_aa: CSARGGGLAETSYEQYF; cdr3_nt: TGCAGTGCTAGAGGTGGGGGACTAGCGGAGACCTCCTACGAGCAGTACTTC
d_call: -; v_call: TRBV18; clone_size: many; j_call: TRBJ2-1; cdr3_aa: CASSRDGPPSEQFF; cdr3_nt: TGTGCCAGCTCCCGGGACGGACCCCCTTCGGAGCAGTTCTTC
d_call: -; v_call: TRBV20-1; clone_size: -; j_call: TRBJ2-7; cdr3_aa: CSARNLDSSYEQYF; cdr3_nt: TGCAGTGCTCGTAATCTCGACAGCTCCTACGAGCAGTACTTC
d_call: -; v_call: TRBV7-2; clone_size: medium-sized; j_call: TRBJ2-1; cdr3_aa: CASSSGPWNEQFF; cdr3_nt: TGTGCCAGCAGCTCCGGACCCTGGAATGAGCAGTTCTTC
d_call: TRBD1; v_call: TRBV5-5; clone_size: many; j_call: TRBJ2-3; cdr3_aa: CASSHGQGIDTQYF; cdr3_nt: TGTGCCAGCAGCCACGGACAGGGTATAGATACGCAGTATTTT
d_call: -; v_call: TRBV6-2/TRBV6-3; clone_size: few; j_call: TRBJ1-2; cdr3_aa: CASSYSWGAGDGYTF; cdr3_nt: TGTGCCAGCAGTTACTCATGGGGGGCCGGAGATGGCTACACCTTC
d_call: TRBD1; v_call: TRBV19; clone_size: -; j_call: TRBJ2-7; cdr3_aa: CASSIGRDRVSCEQYF; cdr3_nt: TGTGCCAGTAGCATTGGCCGGGACAGGGTGTCCTGCGAGCAGTACTTC
d_call: -; v_call: TRBV7-2; clone_size: -; j_call: TRBJ1-2; cdr3_aa: CASSLLVEYGYTF; cdr3_nt: TGTGCCAGCAGCTTACTAGTCGAGTATGGCTACACCTTC
d_call: -; v_call: TRBV11-3; clone_size: -; j_call: TRBJ2-7; cdr3_aa: CASSLNWYEQYF; cdr3_nt: TGTGCCAGCAGCTTAAACTGGTACGAGCAGTACTTC
d_call: TRBD1; v_call: TRBV2; clone_size: few; j_call: TRBJ1-2; cdr3_aa: CASRLGQPDGYTF; cdr3_nt: TGTGCCAGCAGGTTGGGACAGCCAGATGGCTACACCTTC
d_call: -; v_call: TRBV5-1; clone_size: many; j_call: TRBJ1-5; cdr3_aa: CASSLSQGKPQHF; cdr3_nt: TGCGCCAGCAGCTTGTCACAGGGAAAGCCCCAGCATTTT